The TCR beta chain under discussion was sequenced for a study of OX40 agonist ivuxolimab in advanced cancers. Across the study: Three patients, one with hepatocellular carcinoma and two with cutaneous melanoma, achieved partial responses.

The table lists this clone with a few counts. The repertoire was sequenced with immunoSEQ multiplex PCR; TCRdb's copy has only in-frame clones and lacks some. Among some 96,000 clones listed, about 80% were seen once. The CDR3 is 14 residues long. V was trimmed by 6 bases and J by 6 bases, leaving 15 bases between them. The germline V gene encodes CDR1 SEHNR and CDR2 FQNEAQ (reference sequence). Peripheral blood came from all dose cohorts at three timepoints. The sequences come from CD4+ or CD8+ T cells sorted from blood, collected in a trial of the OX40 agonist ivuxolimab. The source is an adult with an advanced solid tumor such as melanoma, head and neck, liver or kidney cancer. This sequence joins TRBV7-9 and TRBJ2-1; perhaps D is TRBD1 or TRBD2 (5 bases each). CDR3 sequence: CASREGRGTNEQFF. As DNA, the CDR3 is TGTGCCAGCAGGGAAGGGAGAGGGACCAATGAGCAGTTCTTC.